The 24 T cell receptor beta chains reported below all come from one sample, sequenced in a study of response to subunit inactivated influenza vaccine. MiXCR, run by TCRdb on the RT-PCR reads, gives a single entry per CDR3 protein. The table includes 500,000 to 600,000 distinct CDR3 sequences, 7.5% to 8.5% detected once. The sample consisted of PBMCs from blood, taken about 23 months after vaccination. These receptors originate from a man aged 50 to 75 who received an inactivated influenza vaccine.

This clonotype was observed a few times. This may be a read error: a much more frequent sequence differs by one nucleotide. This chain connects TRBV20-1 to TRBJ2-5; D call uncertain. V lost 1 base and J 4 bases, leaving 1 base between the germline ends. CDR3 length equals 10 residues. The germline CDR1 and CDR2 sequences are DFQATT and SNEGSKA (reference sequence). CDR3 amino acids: CSARGETQYF. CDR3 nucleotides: TGCAGTGCTAGAGGAGAGACCCAGTACTTC.

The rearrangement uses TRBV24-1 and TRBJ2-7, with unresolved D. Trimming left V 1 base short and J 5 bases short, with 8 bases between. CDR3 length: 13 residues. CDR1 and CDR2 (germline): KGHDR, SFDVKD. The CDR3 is CATSDFLTDEQYF. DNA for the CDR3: TGTGCCACCAGTGATTTTTTAACAGACGAGCAGTACTTC.

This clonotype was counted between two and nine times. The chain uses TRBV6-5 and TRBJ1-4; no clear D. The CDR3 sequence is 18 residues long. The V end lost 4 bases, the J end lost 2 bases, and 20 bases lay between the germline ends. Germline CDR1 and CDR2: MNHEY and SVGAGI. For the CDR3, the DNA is TGTGCCAGCAGTTTTGATTATAAGGGAATTGGGACTAATGAAAAACTGTTTTTT. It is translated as CASSFDYKGIGTNEKLFF.

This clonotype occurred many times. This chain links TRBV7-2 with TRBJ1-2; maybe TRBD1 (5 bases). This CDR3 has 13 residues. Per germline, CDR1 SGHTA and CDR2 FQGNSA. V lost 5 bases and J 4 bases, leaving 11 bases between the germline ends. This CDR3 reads CASSPQGPYGYTF. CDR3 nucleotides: TGTGCCAGCAGCCCTCAGGGCCCCTATGGCTACACCTTC.

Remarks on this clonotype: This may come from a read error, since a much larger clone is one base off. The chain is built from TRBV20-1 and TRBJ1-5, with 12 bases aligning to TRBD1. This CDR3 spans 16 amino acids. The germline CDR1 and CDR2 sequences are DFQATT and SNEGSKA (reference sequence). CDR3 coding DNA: TGCTGTGCTAGAGATCCCCTGGGACAGGGGGCCCAGCCCCAGCATTTT. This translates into CCARDPLGQGAQPQHF.

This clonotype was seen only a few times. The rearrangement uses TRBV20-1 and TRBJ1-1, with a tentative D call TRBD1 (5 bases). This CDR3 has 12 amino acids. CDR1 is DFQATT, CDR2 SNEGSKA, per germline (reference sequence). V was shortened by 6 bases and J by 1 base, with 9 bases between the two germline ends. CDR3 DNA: TGCAGTGCAGGAGACAGGAACACTGAAGCTTTCTTT. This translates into CSAGDRNTEAFF.

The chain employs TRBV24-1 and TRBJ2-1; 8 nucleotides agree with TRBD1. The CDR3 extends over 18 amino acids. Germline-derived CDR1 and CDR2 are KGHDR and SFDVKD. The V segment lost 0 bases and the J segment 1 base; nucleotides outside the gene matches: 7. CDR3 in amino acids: CATSDLRTDRGSYNEQFF. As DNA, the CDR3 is TGTGCCACCAGTGATTTGCGGACCGACAGGGGATCCTACAATGAGCAGTTCTTC.

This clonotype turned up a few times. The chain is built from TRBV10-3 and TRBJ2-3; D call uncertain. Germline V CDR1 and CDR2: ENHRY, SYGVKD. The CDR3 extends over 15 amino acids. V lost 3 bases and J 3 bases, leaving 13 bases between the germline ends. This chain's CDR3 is CAISDDDAGTDTQYF. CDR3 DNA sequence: TGTGCCATCAGTGACGACGACGCTGGGACAGATACGCAGTATTTT.

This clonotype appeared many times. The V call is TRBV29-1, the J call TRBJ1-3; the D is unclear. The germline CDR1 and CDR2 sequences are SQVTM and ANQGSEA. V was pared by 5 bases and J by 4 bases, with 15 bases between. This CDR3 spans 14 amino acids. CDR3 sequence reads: CSVTGLHTGNTIYF. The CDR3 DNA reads TGCAGCGTTACTGGACTTCACACGGGAAACACCATATATTTT.

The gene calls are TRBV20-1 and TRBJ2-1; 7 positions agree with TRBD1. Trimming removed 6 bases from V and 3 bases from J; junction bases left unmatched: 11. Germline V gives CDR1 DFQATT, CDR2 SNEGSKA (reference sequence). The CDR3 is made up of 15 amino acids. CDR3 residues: CSASRAGGLYNEQFF. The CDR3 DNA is TGCAGTGCCTCAAGGGCAGGGGGTCTCTACAATGAGCAGTTCTTC.

CDR3 sequence (DNA): TGTGCCAGCAGCTTATTATCCAGGTTGGCGGGGACGGAAAAAGAGACCCAGTACTTC. Protein product: CASSLLSRLAGTEKETQYF. V gene TRBV11-1 combines with J gene TRBJ2-5, with a possible D match to TRBD2 (6 bases). From germline, CDR1 is SGHAT and CDR2 FQDESV (reference sequence). Trimming stripped 2 bases from V and 3 bases from J, with 25 bases between. CDR3 length: 19 amino acids. Looking up the rest from reference TRBV11-1 and TRBJ2-5 gives the full variable domain: EAEVAQSPRYKITEKSQAVAFWCDPISGHATLYWYRQILGQGPELLVQFQDESVVDDSQLPKDRFSAERLKGVDSTLKIQPAELGDSAMYLCASSLLSRLAGTEKETQYFGPGTRLLVL.

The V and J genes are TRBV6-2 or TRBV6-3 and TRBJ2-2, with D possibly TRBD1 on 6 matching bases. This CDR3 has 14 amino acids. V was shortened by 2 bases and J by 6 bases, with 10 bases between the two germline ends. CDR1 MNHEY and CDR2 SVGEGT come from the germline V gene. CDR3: CASSYRTVAGELFF. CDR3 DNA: TGTGCCAGCAGTTACCGGACAGTCGCCGGGGAGCTGTTTTTT.

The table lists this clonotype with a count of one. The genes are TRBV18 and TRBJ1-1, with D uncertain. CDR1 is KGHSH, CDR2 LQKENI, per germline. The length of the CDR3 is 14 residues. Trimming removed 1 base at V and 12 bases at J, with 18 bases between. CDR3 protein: CASSPRQNGDRSFF. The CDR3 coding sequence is TGTGCCAGCTCACCACGCCAGAACGGGGATCGGTCTTTCTTT.

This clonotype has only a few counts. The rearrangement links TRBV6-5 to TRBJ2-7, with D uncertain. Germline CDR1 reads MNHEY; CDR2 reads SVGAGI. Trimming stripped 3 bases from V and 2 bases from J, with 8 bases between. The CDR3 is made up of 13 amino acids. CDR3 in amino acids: CASSYTETYEQYF. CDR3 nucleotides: TGTGCCAGCAGTTATACAGAGACCTACGAGCAGTACTTC.

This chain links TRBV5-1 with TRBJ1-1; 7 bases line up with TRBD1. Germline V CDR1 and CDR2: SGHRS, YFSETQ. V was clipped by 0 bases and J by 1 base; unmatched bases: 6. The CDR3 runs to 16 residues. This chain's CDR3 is CASSLVTGKGNTEAFF. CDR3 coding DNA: TGCGCCAGCAGCTTGGTGACAGGGAAAGGGAACACTGAAGCTTTCTTT.

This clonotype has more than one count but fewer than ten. CDR3 bases: TGCAGTGCTAGAGGCGATCCAGATACGCAGTATTTT. This sequence encodes CSARGDPDTQYF. The V gene is TRBV20-1, the J gene TRBJ2-3; D is uncertain. V dropped 1 base and J dropped 4 bases, with 6 bases sitting between them. Germline assignment: CDR1 DFQATT and CDR2 SNEGSKA (reference sequence). The CDR3 runs 12 residues.

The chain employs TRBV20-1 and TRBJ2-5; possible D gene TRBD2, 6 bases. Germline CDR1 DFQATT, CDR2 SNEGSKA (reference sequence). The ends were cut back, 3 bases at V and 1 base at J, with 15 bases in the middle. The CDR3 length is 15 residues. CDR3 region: CSARVEGGVQETQYF. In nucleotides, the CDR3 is TGCAGTGCTAGGGTTGAGGGCGGGGTCCAAGAGACCCAGTACTTC.

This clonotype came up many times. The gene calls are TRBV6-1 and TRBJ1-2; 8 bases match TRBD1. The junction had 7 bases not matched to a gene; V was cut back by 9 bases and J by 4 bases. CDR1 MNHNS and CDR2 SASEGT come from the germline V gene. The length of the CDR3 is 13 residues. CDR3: CASTGGGLYGYTF. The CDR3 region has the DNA TGTGCCAGTACAGGGGGGGGCCTCTATGGCTACACCTTC.

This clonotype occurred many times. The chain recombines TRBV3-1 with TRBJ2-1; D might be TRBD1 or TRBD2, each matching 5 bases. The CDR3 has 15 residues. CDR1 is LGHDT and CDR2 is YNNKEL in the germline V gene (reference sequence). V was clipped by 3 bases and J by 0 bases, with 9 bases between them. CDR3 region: CASSQGVPSYNEQFF. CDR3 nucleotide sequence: TGTGCCAGCAGCCAGGGGGTCCCCTCCTACAATGAGCAGTTCTTC.

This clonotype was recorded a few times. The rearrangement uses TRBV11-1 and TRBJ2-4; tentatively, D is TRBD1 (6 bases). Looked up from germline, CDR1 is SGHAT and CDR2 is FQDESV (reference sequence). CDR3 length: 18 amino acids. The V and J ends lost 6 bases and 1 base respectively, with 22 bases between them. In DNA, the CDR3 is TGTGCCAGCAGTCCGCCCACAGGGTCGGGTTGGGCCAAAAACATTCAGTACTTC. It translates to CASSPPTGSGWAKNIQYF.

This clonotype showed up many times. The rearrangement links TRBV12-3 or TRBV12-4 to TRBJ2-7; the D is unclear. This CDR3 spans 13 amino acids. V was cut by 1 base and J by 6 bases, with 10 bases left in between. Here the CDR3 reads CASSLGVWAEQYF. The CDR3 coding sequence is TGTGCCAGCAGTTTAGGTGTATGGGCCGAGCAGTACTTC.

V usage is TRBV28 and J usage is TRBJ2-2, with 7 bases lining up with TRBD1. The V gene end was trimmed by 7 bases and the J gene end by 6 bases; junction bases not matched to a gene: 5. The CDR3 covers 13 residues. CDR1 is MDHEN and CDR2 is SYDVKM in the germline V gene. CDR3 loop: CASTRQGSGELFF. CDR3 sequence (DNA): TGTGCCAGCACTCGACAGGGTTCCGGGGAGCTGTTTTTT.

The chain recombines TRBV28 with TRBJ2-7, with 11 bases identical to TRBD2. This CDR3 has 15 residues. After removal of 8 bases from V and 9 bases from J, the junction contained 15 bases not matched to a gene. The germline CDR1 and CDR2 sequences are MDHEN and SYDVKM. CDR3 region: CASRPRLAGMLPQYF. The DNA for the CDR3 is TGTGCCAGCCGTCCCCGACTAGCGGGAATGCTTCCGCAGTACTTC.

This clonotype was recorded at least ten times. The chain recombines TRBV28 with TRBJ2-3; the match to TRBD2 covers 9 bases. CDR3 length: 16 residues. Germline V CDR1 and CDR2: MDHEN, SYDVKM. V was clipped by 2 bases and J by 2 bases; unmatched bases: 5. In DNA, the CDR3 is TGTGCCAGCAGTTTAAATAGCGGGGGTTTCACAGATACGCAGTATTTT. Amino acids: CASSLNSGGFTDTQYF. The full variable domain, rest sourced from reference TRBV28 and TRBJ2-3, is DVKVTQSSRYLVKRTGEKVFLECVQDMDHENMFWYRQDPGLGLRLIYFSYDVKMKEKGDIPEGYSVSREKKERFSLILESASTNQTSMYLCASSLNSGGFTDTQYFGPGTRLTVL.